What follows are 8 T cell receptor beta chains derived from one specimen sequenced in a study of cytomegalovirus exposure and HLA in healthy donors. TCRdb's table, derived via immunoSEQ multiplex PCR, lists solely in-frame clones and lacks some. The table records 150,000 to 200,000 clones, roughly 85% of them present only once. Sequencing input: PBMCs. The receptor set was obtained from a man between 18 and 29 years old in good health and CMV-seropositive.

The gene calls are TRBV27 and TRBJ2-7, with 7 bases fitting TRBD2. J was trimmed by 4 bases and V by 3 bases; bases with no gene match: 3. CDR1 MNHEY and CDR2 SMNVEV come from the germline V gene (reference sequence). This CDR3 spans 13 amino acids. CDR3 DNA: TGTGCCAGCAGTTTGGGCGGGAGTTACGAGCAGTACTTC. Translated, it gives CASSLGGSYEQYF.

This CDR3 is CASSQDLYKGANYGYTF. In DNA, the CDR3 is TGCGCCAGCAGCCAAGACCTATACAAGGGGGCTAACTATGGCTACACCTTC. This chain connects TRBV4-1 to TRBJ1-2, with D perhaps matching TRBD1 (6 bases). The V gene's germline CDR1 is MGHRA and CDR2 YSYEKL. This CDR3 has 17 residues. Trimming stripped 0 bases from V and 0 bases from J, with 14 bases between.

In its sample, this clone was seen a few times. The J gene is TRBJ2-1, the V gene TRBV5-1, with TRBD1 matching 9 bases. V was pared by 3 bases and J by 1 base, with 2 bases of the junction left unmatched. The CDR3 consists of 15 residues. Germline values: CDR1 SGHRS, CDR2 YFSETQ. In DNA form, the CDR3 reads TGCGCCAGCAGCTCGACAGGGGGGTCCTACAATGAGCAGTTCTTC. This codes for CASSSTGGSYNEQFF.

V is TRBV19 and J is TRBJ2-7; D might be TRBD1 (5 bases). With 3 bases removed from V and 3 bases from J, the gap between germline ends came to 18 bases. Germline V gene sequence: CDR1 LNHDA, CDR2 SQIVND (reference sequence). The CDR3 totals 16 residues. CDR3 coding DNA: TGTGCCAGTAGTATGACCGACAGCGCTCGTATCTACGAGCAGTACTTC. It translates to CASSMTDSARIYEQYF.

This chain uses TRBV6-5 with TRBJ2-7, with a possible D match to TRBD2 (6 bases). The CDR3 loop spans 15 amino acids. V lost 5 bases, J lost 5 bases, and 19 bases lay in between. Germline V lookup: CDR1 MNHEY, CDR2 SVGAGI. In DNA, the CDR3 is TGTGCCAGCAGTCCCAAATCGAGCGGGTACAACGAGCAGTACTTC. Translated, it gives CASSPKSSGYNEQYF.

The chain is built from TRBV4-1 and TRBJ2-1, with D unclear. Deletions cut 1 base from V and 8 bases from J, with 9 bases between. The CDR3 covers 13 residues. CDR1 is MGHRA and CDR2 is YSYEKL in the germline V gene. The CDR3 is CASSQGELDEQFF. The DNA of the CDR3 is TGCGCCAGCAGCCAAGGTGAGTTGGATGAGCAGTTCTTC.

The gene calls are TRBV6-1 and TRBJ2-5; 7 positions agree with TRBD1. This CDR3 is built from 13 residues. The germline V gene has CDR1 MNHNS and CDR2 SASEGT. V shed 7 bases, J shed 5 bases, and the junction held 7 bases outside the gene matches. CDR3 sequence: CASNGQVDETQYF. In DNA, the CDR3 is TGTGCCAGCAATGGACAGGTCGATGAGACCCAGTACTTC.

The genes are TRBV25-1 and TRBJ2-2; D may be TRBD1 (5 bases). This CDR3 is built from 15 residues. V lost 3 bases and J 3 bases, leaving 11 bases between the germline ends. The germline CDR1 and CDR2 sequences are MGHDK and SYGVNS. CDR3 coding DNA: TGTGCCAGCAGTGATACCAGGGTCGACACCGGGGAGCTGTTTTTT. Protein sequence: CASSDTRVDTGELFF.